Sequencing of this T cell receptor (beta chain) was carried out in a study of control samples from healthy donors and cancer patients. The V gene lost 3 bases and the J gene lost 3 bases, with 12 bases spanning the gap. The length of the CDR3 is 15 residues. Germline assignment: CDR1 SNHLY and CDR2 FYNNEI. This table comes from immunoSEQ multiplex PCR, and its TCRdb copy is limited to in-frame clones, with some not included. The sample records around 150,000 clones, about 94% being singletons. This receptor was taken from a man in his 60s with colorectal cancer. Sequenced sample: PBMCs. The chain uses TRBV2 and TRBJ1-5; the D gene is possibly TRBD1 (5 bases). The CDR3 nucleotides are TGTGCCAGCAGTGACCGGCAGGGTCTCAATCAGCCCCAGCATTTT. Protein product: CASSDRQGLNQPQHF.